The T cell receptor (beta chain) described here comes from a study of T cells in Graves' hyperthyroidism and ophthalmopathy. On this clonotype itself: The antigen is undetermined.

V was pared by 1 base and J by 0 bases, with 6 bases between. The length of the CDR3 is 13 residues. The germline CDR1 and CDR2 sequences are SQVTM and ANQGSEA. Uncontrolled infection, other autoimmune disease, pregnancy or lactation disqualified patients from enrolment. Study-wide results and limits: Ophthalmopathy was identified by the model a median around 6.9 months ahead of onset. Most clonotypes expanded in thyroid above 0.001 were likewise present in blood. A 13 V-J model separated ophthalmopathy from stable hyperthyroidism.

TCR beta CDR3 sequences were amplified from RNA transcripts. First-round RT-PCR with HTBI primers amplified the TCR CDR3 region. TCRdb itself ran the multiplex PCR reads through MiXCR, one entry per CDR3 protein. The sample holds approximately 500,000 distinct CDR3 sequences, roughly 50% seen once. The sample taken for sequencing was peripheral blood or thyroid tissue (not recorded which). The chain joins TRBV29-1 to TRBJ1-1; D gene ambiguous. The sequence came from a young woman with Graves' hyperthyroidism. This CDR3 is CSVEVVMNTEAFF. The CDR3 nucleotides read TGCAGCGTTGAAGTTGTTATGAACACTGAAGCTTTCTTT.